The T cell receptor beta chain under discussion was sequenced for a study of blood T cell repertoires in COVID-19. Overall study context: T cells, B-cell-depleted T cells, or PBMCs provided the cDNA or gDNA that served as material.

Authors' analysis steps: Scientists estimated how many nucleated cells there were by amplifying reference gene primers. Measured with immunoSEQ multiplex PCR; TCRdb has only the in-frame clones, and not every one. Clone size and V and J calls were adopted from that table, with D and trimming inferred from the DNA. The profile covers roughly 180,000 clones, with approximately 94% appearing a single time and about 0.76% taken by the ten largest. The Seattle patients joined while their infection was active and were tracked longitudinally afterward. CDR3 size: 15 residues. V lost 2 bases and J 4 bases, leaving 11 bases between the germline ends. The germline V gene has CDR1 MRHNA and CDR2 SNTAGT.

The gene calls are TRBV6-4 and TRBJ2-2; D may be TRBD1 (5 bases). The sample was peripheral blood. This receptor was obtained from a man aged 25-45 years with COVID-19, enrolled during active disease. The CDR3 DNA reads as TGTGCCAGCAGTGACCAGGGTTCGGGCACCGGGGAGCTGTTTTTT. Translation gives CASSDQGSGTGELFF.